This entry is about one TCR beta chain. The V gene lost 2 bases and the J gene lost 8 bases, with 28 bases spanning the gap. The V gene's germline CDR1 is SEHNR and CDR2 FQNEAQ (reference sequence). The CDR3 is made up of 19 amino acids. The data are from a study of OX40 agonist ivuxolimab in advanced cancers. Produced via immunoSEQ multiplex PCR; TCRdb's table is partial and in-frame only. The sample yields almost 80,000 clones, 84% seen once. This TCR was sampled from an adult with an advanced solid tumor such as melanoma, head and neck, liver or kidney cancer. This chain connects TRBV7-9 to TRBJ2-4; perhaps TRBD1 as D (5 bases). The sequencing here drew on CD4+ or CD8+ T cells sorted from blood, taken in a trial of the OX40 agonist ivuxolimab. Here the CDR3 reads CASSLPLGRERSSRDIQYF. The CDR3 region has the DNA TGTGCCAGCAGCTTACCCCTTGGCAGGGAAAGAAGTAGTAGAGACATTCAGTACTTC.